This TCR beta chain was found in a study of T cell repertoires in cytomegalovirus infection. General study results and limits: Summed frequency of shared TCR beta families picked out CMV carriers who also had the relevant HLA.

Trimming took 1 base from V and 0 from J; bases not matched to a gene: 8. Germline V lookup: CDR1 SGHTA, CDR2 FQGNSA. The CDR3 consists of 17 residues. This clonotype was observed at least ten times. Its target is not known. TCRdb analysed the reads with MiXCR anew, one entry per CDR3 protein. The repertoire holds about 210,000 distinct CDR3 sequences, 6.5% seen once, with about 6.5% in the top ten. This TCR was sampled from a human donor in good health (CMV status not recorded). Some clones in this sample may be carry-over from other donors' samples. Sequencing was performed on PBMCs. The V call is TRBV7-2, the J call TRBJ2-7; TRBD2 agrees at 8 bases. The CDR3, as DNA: TGTGCCAGCAGCTTAGTGGCGGCGGGGGGTTCCTCCTACGAGCAGTACTTC. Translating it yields CASSLVAAGGSSYEQYF.